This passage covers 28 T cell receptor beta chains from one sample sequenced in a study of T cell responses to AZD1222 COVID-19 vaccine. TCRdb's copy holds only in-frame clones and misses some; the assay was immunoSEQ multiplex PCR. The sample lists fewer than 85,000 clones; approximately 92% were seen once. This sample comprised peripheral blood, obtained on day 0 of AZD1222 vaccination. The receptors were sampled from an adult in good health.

In DNA, the CDR3 is TGTGCCAGCATTCCCTCGGGACGGACTAATGAAAAACTGTTTTTT. It specifies CASIPSGRTNEKLFF. V usage is TRBV6-1 and J usage is TRBJ1-4; weak D call: TRBD1 (5 bases). Germline CDR1 and CDR2: MNHNS and SASEGT. The CDR3 covers 15 residues. V was clipped by 7 bases and J by 2 bases, with 14 bases between them.

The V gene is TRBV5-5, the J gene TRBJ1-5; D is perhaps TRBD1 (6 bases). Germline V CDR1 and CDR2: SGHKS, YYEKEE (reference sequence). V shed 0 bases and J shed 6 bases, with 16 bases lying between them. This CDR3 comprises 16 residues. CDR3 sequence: CASSLDGGRVSQPQHF. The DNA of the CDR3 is TGTGCCAGCAGCTTGGACGGGGGCAGGGTCAGTCAGCCCCAGCATTTT. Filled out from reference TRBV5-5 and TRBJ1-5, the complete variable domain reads DAGVTQSPTHLIKTRGQQVTLRCSPISGHKSVSWYQQVLGQGPQFIFQYYEKEERGRGNFPDRFSARQFPNYSSELNVNALLLGDSALYLCASSLDGGRVSQPQHFGDGTRLSIL.

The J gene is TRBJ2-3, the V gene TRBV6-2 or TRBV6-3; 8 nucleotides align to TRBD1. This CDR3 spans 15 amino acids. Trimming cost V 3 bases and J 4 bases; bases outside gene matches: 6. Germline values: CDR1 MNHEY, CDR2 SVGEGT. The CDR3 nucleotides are TGTGCCAGCAGTTATCAGGGGGCGAATGCAGATACGCAGTATTTT. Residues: CASSYQGANADTQYF.

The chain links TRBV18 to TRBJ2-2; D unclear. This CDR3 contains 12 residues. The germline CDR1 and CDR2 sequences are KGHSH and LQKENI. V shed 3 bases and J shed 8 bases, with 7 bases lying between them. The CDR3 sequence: CASSPVVGELFF. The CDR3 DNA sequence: TGTGCCAGCTCACCCGTCGTGGGGGAGCTGTTTTTT.

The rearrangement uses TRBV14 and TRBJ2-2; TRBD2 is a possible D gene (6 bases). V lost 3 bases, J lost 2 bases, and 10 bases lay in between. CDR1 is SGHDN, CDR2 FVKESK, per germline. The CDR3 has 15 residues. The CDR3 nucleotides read TGTGCCAGCAGCCATCTAGCGAGAAACACCGGGGAGCTGTTTTTT. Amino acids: CASSHLARNTGELFF.

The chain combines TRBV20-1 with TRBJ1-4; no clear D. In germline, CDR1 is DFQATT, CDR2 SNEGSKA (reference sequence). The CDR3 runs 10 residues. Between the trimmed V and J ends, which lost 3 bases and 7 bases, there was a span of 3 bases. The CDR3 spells CSASGEKLFF. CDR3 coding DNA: TGCAGTGCTAGCGGTGAAAAACTGTTTTTT.

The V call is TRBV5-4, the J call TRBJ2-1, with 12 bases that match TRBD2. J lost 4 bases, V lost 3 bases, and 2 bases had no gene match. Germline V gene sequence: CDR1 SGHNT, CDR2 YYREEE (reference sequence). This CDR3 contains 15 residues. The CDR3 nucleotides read TGTGCCAGCAGCTGGACTAGCGGGGCTTACAATGAGCAGTTCTTC. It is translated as CASSWTSGAYNEQFF.

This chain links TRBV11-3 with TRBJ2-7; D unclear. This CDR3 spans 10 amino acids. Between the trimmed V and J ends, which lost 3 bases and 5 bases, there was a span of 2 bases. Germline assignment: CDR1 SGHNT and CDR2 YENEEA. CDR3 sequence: CASSLDEQYF. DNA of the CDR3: TGTGCCAGCAGCTTGGACGAGCAGTACTTC. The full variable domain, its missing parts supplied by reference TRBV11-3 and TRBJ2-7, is EAGVVQSPRYKIIEKKQPVAFWCNPISGHNTLYWYLQNLGQGPELLIRYENEEAVDDSQLPKDRFSAERLKGVDSTLKIQPAELGDSAVYLCASSLDEQYFGPGTRLTVT.

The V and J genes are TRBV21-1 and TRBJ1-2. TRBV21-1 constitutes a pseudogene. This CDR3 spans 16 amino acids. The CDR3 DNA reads TGTGCCAGCAGCAAAAACGGGGCAGATACTAGCTATGGCTACACCTTC. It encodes CASSKNGADTSYGYTF.

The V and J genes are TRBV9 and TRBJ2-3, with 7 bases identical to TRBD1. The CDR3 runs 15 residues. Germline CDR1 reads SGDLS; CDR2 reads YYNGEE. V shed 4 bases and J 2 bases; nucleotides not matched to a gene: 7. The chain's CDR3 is CASSSRTGDTDTQYF. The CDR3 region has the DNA TGTGCCAGCAGCTCGAGGACAGGAGACACAGATACGCAGTATTTT.

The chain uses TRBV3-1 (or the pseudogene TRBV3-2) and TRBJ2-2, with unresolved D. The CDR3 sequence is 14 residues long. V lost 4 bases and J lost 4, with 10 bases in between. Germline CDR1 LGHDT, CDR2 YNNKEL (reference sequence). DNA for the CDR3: TGTGCCAGCAGCCCGAGACAAGCCACCGGGGAGCTGTTTTTT. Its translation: CASSPRQATGELFF.

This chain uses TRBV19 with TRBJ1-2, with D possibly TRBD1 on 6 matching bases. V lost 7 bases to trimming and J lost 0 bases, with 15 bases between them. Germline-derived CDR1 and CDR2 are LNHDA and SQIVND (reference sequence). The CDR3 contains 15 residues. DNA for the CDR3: TGTGCCAGTATCGCAGGGGATATGACTAACTATGGCTACACCTTC. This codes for CASIAGDMTNYGYTF.

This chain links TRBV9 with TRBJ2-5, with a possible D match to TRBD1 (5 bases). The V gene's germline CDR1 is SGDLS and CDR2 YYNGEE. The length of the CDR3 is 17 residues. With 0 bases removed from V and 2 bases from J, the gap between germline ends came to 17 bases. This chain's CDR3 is CASSVGGNRGIQETQYF. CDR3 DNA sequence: TGTGCCAGCAGCGTAGGGGGCAACCGTGGGATTCAAGAGACCCAGTACTTC.

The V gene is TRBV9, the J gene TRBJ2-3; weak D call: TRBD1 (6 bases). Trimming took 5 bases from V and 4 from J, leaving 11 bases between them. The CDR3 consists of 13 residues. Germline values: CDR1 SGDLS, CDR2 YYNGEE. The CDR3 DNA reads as TGTGCCAGCAGGTCCGAGGGGGCAGATACGCAGTATTTT. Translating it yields CASRSEGADTQYF.

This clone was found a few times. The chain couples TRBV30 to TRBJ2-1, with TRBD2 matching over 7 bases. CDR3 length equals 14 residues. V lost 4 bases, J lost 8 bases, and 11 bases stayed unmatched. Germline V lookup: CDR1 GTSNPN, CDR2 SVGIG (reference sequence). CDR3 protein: CAWNPGLVKDEQFF. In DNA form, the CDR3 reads TGTGCCTGGAATCCCGGACTAGTGAAAGATGAGCAGTTCTTC. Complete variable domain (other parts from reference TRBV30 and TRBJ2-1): SQTIHQWPATLVQPVGSPLSLECTVEGTSNPNLYWYRQAAGRGLQLLFYSVGIGQISSEVPQNLSASRPQDRQFILSSKKLLLSDSGFYLCAWNPGLVKDEQFFGPGTRLTVL.

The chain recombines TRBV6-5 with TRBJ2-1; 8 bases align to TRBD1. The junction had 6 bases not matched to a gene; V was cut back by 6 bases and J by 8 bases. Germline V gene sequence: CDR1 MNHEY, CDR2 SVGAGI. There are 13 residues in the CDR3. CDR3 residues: CASRQGAVDEQFF. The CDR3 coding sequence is TGTGCCAGCAGGCAGGGGGCAGTGGATGAGCAGTTCTTC.

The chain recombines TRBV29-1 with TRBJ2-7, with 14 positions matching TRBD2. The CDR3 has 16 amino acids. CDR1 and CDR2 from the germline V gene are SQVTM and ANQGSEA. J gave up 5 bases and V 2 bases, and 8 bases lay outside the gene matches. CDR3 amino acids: CSVEWGLAGAADEQYF. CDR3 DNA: TGCAGCGTTGAATGGGGACTAGCGGGAGCGGCCGACGAGCAGTACTTC.

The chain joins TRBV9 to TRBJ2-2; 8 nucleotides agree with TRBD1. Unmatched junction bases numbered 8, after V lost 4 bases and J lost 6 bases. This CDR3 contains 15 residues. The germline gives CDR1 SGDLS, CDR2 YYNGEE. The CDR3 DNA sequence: TGTGCCAGCAGCCCGACAGGGGTCTTTCCCGGGGAGCTGTTTTTT. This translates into CASSPTGVFPGELFF.

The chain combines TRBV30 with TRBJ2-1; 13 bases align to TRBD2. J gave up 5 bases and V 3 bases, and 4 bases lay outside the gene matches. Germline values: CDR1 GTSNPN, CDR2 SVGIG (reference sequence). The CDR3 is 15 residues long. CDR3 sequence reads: CAWRTGLAGNNEQFF. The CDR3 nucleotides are TGTGCCTGGAGGACGGGACTAGCGGGAAACAATGAGCAGTTCTTC.

CDR3 sequence reads: CASSRDSSTDTQYF. CDR3 DNA: TGTGCCAGCTCACGGGACAGCAGCACAGATACGCAGTATTTT. The V call is TRBV18, the J call TRBJ2-3, with 7 bases that match TRBD1. CDR3 length: 14 amino acids. V lost 4 bases, J lost 0 bases, and 1 base stayed unmatched. CDR1 and CDR2 (germline): KGHSH, LQKENI.

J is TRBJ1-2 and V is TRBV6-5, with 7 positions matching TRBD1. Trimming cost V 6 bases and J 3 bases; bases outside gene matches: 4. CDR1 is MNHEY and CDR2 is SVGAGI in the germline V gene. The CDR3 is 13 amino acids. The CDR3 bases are TGTGCCAGCAGCGTAGGACAGGACTATGGCTACACCTTC. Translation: CASSVGQDYGYTF.

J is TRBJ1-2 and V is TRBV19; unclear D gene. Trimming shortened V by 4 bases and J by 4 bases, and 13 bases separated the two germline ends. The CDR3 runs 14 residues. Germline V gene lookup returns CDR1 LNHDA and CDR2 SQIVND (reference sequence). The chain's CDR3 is CASSTGISFYGYTF. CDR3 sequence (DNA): TGTGCCAGTAGTACGGGGATCTCCTTCTATGGCTACACCTTC. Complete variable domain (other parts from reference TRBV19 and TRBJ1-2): DGGITQSPKYLFRKEGQNVTLSCEQNLNHDAMYWYRQDPGQGLRLIYYSQIVNDFQKGDIAEGYSVSREKKESFPLTVTSAQKNPTAFYLCASSTGISFYGYTFGSGTRLTVV.

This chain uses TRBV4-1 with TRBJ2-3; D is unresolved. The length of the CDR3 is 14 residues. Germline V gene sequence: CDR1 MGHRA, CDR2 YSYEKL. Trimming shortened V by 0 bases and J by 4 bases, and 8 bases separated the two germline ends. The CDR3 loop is CASSQDRNADTQYF. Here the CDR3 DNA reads TGCGCCAGCAGCCAAGATCGGAATGCAGATACGCAGTATTTT.

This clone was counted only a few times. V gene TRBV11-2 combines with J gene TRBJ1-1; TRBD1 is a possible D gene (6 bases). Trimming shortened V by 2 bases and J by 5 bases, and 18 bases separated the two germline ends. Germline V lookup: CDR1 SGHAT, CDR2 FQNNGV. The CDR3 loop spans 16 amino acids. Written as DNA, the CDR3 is TGTGCCAGCAGCTTAACTTTCGGGGGGCGAGGTACTGAAGCTTTCTTT. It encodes CASSLTFGGRGTEAFF.

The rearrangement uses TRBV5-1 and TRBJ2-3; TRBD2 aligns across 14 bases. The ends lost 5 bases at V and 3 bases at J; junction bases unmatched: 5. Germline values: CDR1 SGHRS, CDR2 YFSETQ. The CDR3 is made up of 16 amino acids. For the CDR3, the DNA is TGCGCCAGCAGGACAGGGACTAGCGGGAGTACAGATACGCAGTATTTT. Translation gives CASRTGTSGSTDTQYF.

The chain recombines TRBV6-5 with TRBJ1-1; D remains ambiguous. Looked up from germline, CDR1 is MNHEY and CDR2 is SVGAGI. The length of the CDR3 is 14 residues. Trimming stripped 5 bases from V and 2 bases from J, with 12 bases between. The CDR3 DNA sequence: TGTGCCAGCAGTCTATCGCGGGGAAACACTGAAGCTTTCTTT. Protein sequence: CASSLSRGNTEAFF.

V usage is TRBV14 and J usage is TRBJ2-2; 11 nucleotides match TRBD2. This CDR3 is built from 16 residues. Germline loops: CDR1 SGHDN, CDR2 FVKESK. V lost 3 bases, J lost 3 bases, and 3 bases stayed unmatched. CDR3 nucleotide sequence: TGTGCCAGCAGCCAGGGGACTAGCGGTTACACCGGGGAGCTGTTTTTT. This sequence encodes CASSQGTSGYTGELFF.

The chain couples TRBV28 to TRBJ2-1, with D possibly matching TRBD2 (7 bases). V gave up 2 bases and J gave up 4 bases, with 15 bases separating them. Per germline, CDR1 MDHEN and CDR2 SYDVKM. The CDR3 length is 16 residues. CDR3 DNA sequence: TGTGCCAGCAGTTTAGGCGGGGGCACTAGTTACAATGAGCAGTTCTTC. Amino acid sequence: CASSLGGGTSYNEQFF.